This TCR beta chain was retrieved from a study of cytomegalovirus exposure and HLA in healthy donors. Study-wide points: Investigators reported around 150 TCR beta chains as tied to cytomegalovirus. Most of the TCR beta V segments (in an earlier analysis) were productive either about 87% or about 30% of the time.

Trimming pared 0 bases from V and 1 base from J, leaving 9 bases between. CDR3 size: 15 residues. In germline, CDR1 is MGHRA, CDR2 YSYEKL. Turning to this clone: The target antigen is unknown.

Whereas donors were nominally healthy upon sampling, unrecorded immune exposures were probable. In the PCR, 60 Vbeta and 13 Jbeta primers were used. Repertoires were generated with immunoSEQ multiplex PCR, while TCRdb's copy carries only in-frame clones and drops some. The sample carries approximately 290,000 clones, 80% recorded once. The chain combines TRBV4-1 with TRBJ1-1, with D perhaps matching TRBD1 (6 bases). The sequencing input was PBMCs. The clonotype comes from a girl aged 2-10 years in good health and CMV-seronegative. Written as DNA, the CDR3 is TGCGCCAGCAGCCAAGATTTCAGGGGGAACACTGAAGCTTTCTTT. Translation: CASSQDFRGNTEAFF.